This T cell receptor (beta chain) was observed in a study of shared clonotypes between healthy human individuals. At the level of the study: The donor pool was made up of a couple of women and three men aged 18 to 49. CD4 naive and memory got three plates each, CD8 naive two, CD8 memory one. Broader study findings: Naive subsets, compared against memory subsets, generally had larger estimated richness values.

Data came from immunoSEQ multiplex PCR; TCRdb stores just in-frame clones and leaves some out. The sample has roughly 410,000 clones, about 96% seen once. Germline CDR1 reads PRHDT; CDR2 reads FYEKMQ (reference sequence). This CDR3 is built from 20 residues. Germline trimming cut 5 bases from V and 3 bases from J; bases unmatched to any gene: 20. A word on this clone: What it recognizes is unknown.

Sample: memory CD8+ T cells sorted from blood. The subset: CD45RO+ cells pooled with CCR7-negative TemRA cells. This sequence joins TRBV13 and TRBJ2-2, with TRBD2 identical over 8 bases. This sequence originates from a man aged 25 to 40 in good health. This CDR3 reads CASSVYAGTKDGGDTGELFF. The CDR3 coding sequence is TGTGCCAGCAGCGTCTACGCCGGGACCAAAGACGGGGGGGACACCGGGGAGCTGTTTTTT.